Below, one TCR beta chain is given with its context. Its specificity is not known. The data were obtained in a study of T cell responses to AZD1222 COVID-19 vaccine. Profiling relied on immunoSEQ multiplex PCR, and the TCRdb table lists in-frame clones only, not all of them. The data contain 99,000 or so clones, 80% to 90% of them seen just once; the ten biggest clones take up over 35%. In germline, CDR1 is SGDLS, CDR2 YYNGEE. V was clipped by 0 bases and J by 8 bases, with 11 bases between them. The CDR3 sequence is 13 residues long. Whole-study results and caveats: Breadth and depth of Spike-specific TCRs rose after two AZD1222 doses. Just a handful of AZD1222 recipients were seropositive at baseline. Of spike-specific TCRs, nearly half reportedly target regions left unmutated in variants.

The clonotype comes from an adult who received the AZD1222 COVID-19 vaccine. The sample consisted of peripheral blood, taken 28 days after the second AZD1222 dose. V gene TRBV9 combines with J gene TRBJ1-2; possible D gene TRBD1, 5 bases. CDR3 coding DNA: TGTGCCAGCAGCGTAGGAGCAGGGAACGGCTACACCTTC. It codes for CASSVGAGNGYTF. Filled out from reference TRBV9 and TRBJ1-2, the complete variable domain reads DSGVTQTPKHLITATGQRVTLRCSPRSGDLSVYWYQQSLDQGLQFLIQYYNGEERAKGNILERFSAQQFPDLHSELNLSSLELGDSALYFCASSVGAGNGYTFGSGTRLTVV.